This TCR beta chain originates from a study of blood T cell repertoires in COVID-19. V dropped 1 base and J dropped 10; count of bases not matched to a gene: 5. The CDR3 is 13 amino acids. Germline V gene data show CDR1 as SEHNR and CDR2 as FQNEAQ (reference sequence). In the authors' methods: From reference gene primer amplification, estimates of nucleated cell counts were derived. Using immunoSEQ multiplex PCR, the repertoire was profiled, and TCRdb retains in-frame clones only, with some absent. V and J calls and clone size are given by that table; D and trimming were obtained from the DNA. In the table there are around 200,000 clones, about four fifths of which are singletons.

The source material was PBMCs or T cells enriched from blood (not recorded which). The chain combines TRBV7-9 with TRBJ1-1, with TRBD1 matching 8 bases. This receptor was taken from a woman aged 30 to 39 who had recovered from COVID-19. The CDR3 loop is CASSLGQGIRAFF. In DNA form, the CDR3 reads TGTGCCAGCAGCTTAGGACAGGGGATTCGAGCTTTCTTT.